Detailed here is one TCR beta chain. The antigen is unknown. This entry is derived from a study of cytomegalovirus exposure and HLA in healthy donors. Overall study: Earlier results showed 117 million unique TCR beta sequences derived from 150 million to 200 million T cells. Study-level points and caveats: CMV serostatus was the only immune exposure information that was available.

Germline loops: CDR1 KGHSH, CDR2 LQKENI. This CDR3 has 20 amino acids. Trimming left V 1 base short and J 5 bases short, with 24 bases between. In the PCR, 60 Vbeta and 13 Jbeta primers were used. The repertoire was sequenced with immunoSEQ multiplex PCR; TCRdb's copy has only in-frame clones and lacks some. This sample has about 160,000 clones, with around 80% found just once. In nominal health when sampled, donors likely had unrecorded immune exposures nonetheless. The sequenced sample was PBMCs. The chain is built from TRBV18 and TRBJ2-6; D perhaps matches TRBD2 (6 bases). This TCR was sampled from a man aged 25 to 40 in good health and CMV-seronegative. The CDR3 region is CASSPLFNEAGTLRANVLTF. Written as DNA, the CDR3 is TGTGCCAGCTCACCACTTTTTAACGAGGCAGGGACTCTTAGGGCCAACGTCCTGACTTTC. Supplemented by reference TRBV18 and TRBJ2-6, the full variable domain reads NAGVMQNPRHLVRRRGQEARLRCSPMKGHSHVYWYRQLPEEGLKFMVYLQKENIIDESGMPKERFSAEFPKEGPSILRIQQVVRGDSAAYFCASSPLFNEAGTLRANVLTFGAGSRLTVL.